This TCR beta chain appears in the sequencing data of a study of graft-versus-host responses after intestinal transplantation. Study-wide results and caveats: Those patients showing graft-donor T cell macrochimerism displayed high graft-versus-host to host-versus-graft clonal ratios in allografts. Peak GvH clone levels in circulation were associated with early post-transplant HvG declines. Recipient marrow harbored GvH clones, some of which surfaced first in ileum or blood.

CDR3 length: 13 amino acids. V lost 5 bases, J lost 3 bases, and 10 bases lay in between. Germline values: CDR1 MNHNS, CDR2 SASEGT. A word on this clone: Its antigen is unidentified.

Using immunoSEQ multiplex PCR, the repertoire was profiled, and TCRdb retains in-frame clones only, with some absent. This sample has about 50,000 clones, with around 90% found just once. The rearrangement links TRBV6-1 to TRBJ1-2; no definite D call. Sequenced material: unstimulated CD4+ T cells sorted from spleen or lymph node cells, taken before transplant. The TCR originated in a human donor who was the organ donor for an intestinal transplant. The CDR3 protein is CASSPDGDYGYTF. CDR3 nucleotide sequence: TGTGCCAGCAGTCCGGACGGGGACTATGGCTACACCTTC.